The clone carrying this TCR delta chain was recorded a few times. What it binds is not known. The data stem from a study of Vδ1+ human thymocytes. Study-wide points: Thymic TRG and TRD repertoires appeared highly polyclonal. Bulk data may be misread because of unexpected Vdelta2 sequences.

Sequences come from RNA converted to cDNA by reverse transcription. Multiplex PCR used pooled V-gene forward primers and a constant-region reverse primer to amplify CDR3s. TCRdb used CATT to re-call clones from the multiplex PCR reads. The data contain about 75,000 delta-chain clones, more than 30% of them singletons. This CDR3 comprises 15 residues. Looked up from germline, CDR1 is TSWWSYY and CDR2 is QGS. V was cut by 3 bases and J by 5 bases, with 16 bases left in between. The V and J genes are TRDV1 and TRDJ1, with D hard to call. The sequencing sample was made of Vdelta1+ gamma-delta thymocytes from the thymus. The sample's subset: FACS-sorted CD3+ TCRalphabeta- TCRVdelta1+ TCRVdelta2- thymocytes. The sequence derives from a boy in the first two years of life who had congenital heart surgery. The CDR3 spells CALGESTPPLDKLIF. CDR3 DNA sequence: TGTGCTCTTGGGGAGTCGACTCCACCCCTAGATAAACTCATCTTT.